This T cell receptor beta chain was sequenced for a study of control samples from healthy donors and cancer patients. TCRdb's copy holds only in-frame clones and misses some; the assay was immunoSEQ multiplex PCR. This sample has 100,000 or so clones, with about 83% found just once. CDR1 and CDR2 (germline): SGHTA, FQGNSA. V was trimmed by 7 bases and J by 5 bases, leaving 15 bases between them. CDR3 length: 14 amino acids. The receptor was derived from a woman aged 50 to 60 in good health. Sequencing was done on a sample of blood. This chain uses TRBV7-2 with TRBJ1-5; possible D gene TRBD1, 5 bases. The CDR3 protein is CASTDSRADQPQHF. The DNA for the CDR3 is TGTGCCAGCACCGATAGCAGGGCCGATCAGCCCCAGCATTTT.